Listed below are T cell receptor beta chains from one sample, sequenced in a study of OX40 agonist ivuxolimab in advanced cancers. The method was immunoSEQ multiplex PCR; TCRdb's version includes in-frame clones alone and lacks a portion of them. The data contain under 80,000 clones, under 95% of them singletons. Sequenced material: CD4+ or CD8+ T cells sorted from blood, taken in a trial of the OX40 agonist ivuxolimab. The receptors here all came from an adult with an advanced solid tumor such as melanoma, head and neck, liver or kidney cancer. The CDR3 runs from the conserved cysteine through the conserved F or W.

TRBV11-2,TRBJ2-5,CASSLGQETQYF
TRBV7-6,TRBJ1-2,CASSLAGKGYTF
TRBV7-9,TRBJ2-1,CASSPRGPAGVRDEQFF
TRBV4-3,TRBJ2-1,CASSQETGSYNEQFF
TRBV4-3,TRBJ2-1,CASSQGPFGGGDMDEQFF
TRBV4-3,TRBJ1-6,CASSQAERGVGSPLHF
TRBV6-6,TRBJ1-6,CASSYLEAYNSPLHF
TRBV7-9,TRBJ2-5,CASSIRDNQETQYF
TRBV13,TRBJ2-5,CASSPGQAIQETQYF
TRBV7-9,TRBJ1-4,CASSPTWATNEKLFF
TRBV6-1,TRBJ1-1,CASSERVTEAFF
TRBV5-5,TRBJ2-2,CASSPEGAPVGELFF
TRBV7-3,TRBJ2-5,CASSATGFPQETQYF
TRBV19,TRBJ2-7,CASRTDRDEQYF
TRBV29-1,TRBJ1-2,CSALDSDRGNGYTF
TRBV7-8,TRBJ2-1,CASSLGVTRDYNEQFF
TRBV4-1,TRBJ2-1,CASSLPTSSEQFF
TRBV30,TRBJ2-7,CAWREVRSSYEQYF
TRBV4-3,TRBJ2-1,CASSQDGLDSYNEQFF
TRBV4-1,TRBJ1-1,CASSHRGQGAEAFF
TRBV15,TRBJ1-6,CATSRDPAQGWGNSPLHF
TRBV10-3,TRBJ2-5,CAISGRTGLEETQYF
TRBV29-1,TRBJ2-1,CSVEAEVRDRPYNEQFF
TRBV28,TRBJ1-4,CASSSTHTGVDEKLFF
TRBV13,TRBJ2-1,CASRFPSGGVPNEQFF
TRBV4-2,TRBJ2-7,CASSQDRGIVYEQYF
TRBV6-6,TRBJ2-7,CASSYPGTEVNEQYF
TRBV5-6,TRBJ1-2,CASSVGTGRLSPYTF
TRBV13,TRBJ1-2,CASSMFSGQGFSNYGYTF
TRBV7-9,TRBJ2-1,CASSLGTGGYDEQFF
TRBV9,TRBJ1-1,CASSVEGIHTDTEAFF
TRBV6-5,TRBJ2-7,CASSYFGSSYEQYF
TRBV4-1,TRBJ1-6,CASSPRGSERDNSPLHF
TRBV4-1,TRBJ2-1,CASSQVRESSYNEQFF
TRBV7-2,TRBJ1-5,CASSLPIEGQGYQPQHF
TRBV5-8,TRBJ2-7,CASSFDSYEQYF
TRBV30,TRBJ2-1,CAWSARQWSSYNEQFF
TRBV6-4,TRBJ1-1,CASSEAQNTEAFF
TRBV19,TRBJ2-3,CASSIVGASTDTQYF
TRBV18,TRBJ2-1,CASSPPAGVYSNEQFF
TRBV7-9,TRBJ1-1,CASSSGTANTEAFF
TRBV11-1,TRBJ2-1,CASSLELGTSSYNEQFF
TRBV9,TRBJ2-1,CASSPRSGGLSSYNEQFF
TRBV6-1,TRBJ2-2,CASSAFSGALTGELFF
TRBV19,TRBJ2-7,CASSMDRSSYEQYF
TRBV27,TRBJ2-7,CASSLGQGANEQYF